The clone carrying this T cell receptor (beta chain) was counted only a few times. Its specificity is unknown. This CDR3 has 12 amino acids. Germline CDR1 is GTSNPN and CDR2 is SVGIG (reference sequence). Trimming pared 3 bases from V and 5 bases from J, leaving 10 bases between. This entry comes from a study of CD8+ T cells in alopecia areata. Broader study findings: It was lesional scalp, especially alopecia totalis/universalis, that showed higher clonality than normal scalp.

A FACSAria was used to sort CD4+ and CD8+ T cells. These cells came from PBMCs. Isolated RNA was reverse transcribed into cDNA used as the sequencing template. Repertoires were generated with immunoSEQ multiplex PCR, while TCRdb's copy carries only in-frame clones and drops some. This table holds around 120,000 clones, around 61% found once. The J gene is TRBJ1-2, the V gene TRBV30; no clear D. The specimen sequenced was CD4+ T cells sorted from blood. This sequence was found in a human donor in good health. The DNA of the CDR3 is TGTGCCTGGAGGCGCGGGAATTATGGCTACACCTTC. Its protein is CAWRRGNYGYTF.